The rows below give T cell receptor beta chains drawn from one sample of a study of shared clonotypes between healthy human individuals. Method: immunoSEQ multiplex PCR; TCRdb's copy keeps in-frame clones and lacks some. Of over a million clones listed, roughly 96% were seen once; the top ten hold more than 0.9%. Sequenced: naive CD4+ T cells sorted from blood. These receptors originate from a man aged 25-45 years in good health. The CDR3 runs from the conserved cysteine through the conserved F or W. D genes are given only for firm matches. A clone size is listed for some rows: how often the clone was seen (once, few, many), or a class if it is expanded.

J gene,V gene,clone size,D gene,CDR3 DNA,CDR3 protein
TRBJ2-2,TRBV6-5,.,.,TGTGCCAGCAGACAATATCCCACCGGGGAGCTGTTTTTT,CASRQYPTGELFF
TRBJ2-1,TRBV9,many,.,TGTGCCAGCAGCGTAGAGAAAAACGCAAACAATGAGCAGTTCTTC,CASSVEKNANNEQFF
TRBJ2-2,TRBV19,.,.,TGTGCCAGTAGTATACCCACAGGGTCCGGGGAGCTGTTTTTT,CASSIPTGSGELFF
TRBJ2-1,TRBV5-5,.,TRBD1,TGTGCCAGCAGCCAGGACAGGGACTCGTGGATGGAGCAGTTCTTC,CASSQDRDSWMEQFF
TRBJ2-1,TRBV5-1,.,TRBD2,TGCGCCAGCAGCTCGGGACTAGCGGGAGGGGCGGGCAATGAGCAGTTCTTC,CASSSGLAGGAGNEQFF
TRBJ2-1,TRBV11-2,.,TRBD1,TGTGCCAGCAGCTTAGGCAGGGGGAGAAACAATGAGCAGTTCTTC,CASSLGRGRNNEQFF
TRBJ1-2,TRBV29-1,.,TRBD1,TGCAGCGTTGGCGCCTCGGGGCAGGGGGCCCATGGCTACACCTTC,CSVGASGQGAHGYTF
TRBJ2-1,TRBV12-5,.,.,TGTGCTAGTGGTTTAACCCTCGGACAGTACAATGAGCAGTTCTTC,CASGLTLGQYNEQFF
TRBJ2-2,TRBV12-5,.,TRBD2,TGTGCTTCGGCGAGGAGCGGGAGTATAACCGGGGAGCTGTTTTTT,CASARSGSITGELFF
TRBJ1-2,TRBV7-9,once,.,TGTGCCAGCAGCTTATCAAAGGGGCGCGGCTATGGCTACACCTTC,CASSLSKGRGYGYTF
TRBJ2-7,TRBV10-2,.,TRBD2,TGCGCCAGCAGTGGGTTAGCGGGAGGGCCCTCCGAGCAGTACTTC,CASSGLAGGPSEQYF
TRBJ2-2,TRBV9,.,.,TGTGCCAGCAGCCAAGGAGGGAACACCGGGGAGCTGTTTTTT,CASSQGGNTGELFF